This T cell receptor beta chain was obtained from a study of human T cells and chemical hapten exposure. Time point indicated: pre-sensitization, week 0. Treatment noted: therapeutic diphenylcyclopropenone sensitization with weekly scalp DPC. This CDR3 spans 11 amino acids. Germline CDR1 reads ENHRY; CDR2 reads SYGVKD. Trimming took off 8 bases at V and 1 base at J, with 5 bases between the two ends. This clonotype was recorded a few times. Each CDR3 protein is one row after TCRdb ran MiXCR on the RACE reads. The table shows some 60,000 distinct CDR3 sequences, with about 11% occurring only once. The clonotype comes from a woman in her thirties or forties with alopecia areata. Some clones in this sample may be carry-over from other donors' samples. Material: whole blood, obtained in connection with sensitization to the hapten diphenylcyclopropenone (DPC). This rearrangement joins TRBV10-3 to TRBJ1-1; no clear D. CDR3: CAIAENTEAFF. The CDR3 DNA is TGTGCCATCGCAGAGAACACTGAAGCTTTCTTT.